What follows are 20 T cell receptor beta chains derived from one specimen sequenced in a study of T cell repertoires in cytomegalovirus infection. These TCRs' antigens remain unknown. TCRdb redid the calling of the reads with MiXCR, one entry per CDR3 protein. Of tens of thousands of distinct CDR3 sequences detected, around 20% appear once; the ten largest clones hold roughly 73%. This specimen was CD8+ T cells from cultured PBMCs, taken from culture after CMV antigen stimulation. These receptors were obtained from a human donor in good health (CMV status not recorded). Some clones in this sample may be carry-over from other donors' samples.

The rearrangement links TRBV6-1 to TRBJ1-2, with no clear D. Germline V gene sequence: CDR1 MNHNS, CDR2 SASEGT. V lost 10 bases, J lost 3 bases, and 18 bases lay in between. The CDR3 covers 14 residues. This chain's CDR3 is CATVITADYYGYTF. The CDR3 region has the DNA TGTGCCACCGTCATAACCGCGGATTACTATGGCTACACCTTC.

This clonotype occurred a few times. The rearrangement uses TRBV6-2 or TRBV6-3 and TRBJ2-5; D is unresolved. This CDR3 has 11 amino acids. The V and J ends lost 2 bases and 5 bases respectively, with 3 bases between them. CDR1 and CDR2 (germline): MNHEY, SVGEGT. In nucleotides, the CDR3 is TGTGCCAGCAGTTACCCCGAGACCCAGTACTTC. Translating it yields CASSYPETQYF.

J is TRBJ2-5 and V is TRBV28; 9 nucleotides align to TRBD1. V shed 7 bases and J 5 bases; nucleotides not matched to a gene: 17. Per the germline V gene, CDR1 is MDHEN and CDR2 is SYDVKM. The CDR3 has 17 amino acids. CDR3 amino acids: CASTPRGTGFRWETQYF. As DNA, the CDR3 is TGTGCCAGCACCCCCCGAGGGACAGGGTTTAGGTGGGAGACCCAGTACTTC. Combining the CDR3 with reference TRBV28 and TRBJ2-5 gives the whole variable domain DVKVTQSSRYLVKRTGEKVFLECVQDMDHENMFWYRQDPGLGLRLIYFSYDVKMKEKGDIPEGYSVSREKKERFSLILESASTNQTSMYLCASTPRGTGFRWETQYFGPGTRLLVL.

The V call is TRBV7-6, the J call TRBJ2-1, with 9 bases identical to TRBD2. CDR1 SGHVS and CDR2 FNYEAQ come from the germline V gene. Trimming took 1 base from V and 3 from J; bases not matched to a gene: 1. The CDR3 is 15 residues long. In DNA, the CDR3 is TGTGCCAGCAGCTTAGGACTAGCGGACTACAATGAGCAGTTCTTC. Amino acid sequence: CASSLGLADYNEQFF.

The rearrangement links TRBV19 to TRBJ1-5; D gene unclear. Trimming stripped 5 bases from V and 6 bases from J, with 14 bases between. This CDR3 is 14 amino acids long. The germline V gene encodes CDR1 LNHDA and CDR2 SQIVND (reference sequence). The CDR3 sequence is CASSLGGVSQPQHF. The CDR3, as DNA: TGTGCCAGTAGTCTTGGCGGGGTAAGTCAGCCCCAGCATTTT.

This clonotype was observed many times. This chain joins TRBV7-8 and TRBJ1-5, with D perhaps matching TRBD1 (6 bases). The V and J ends lost 0 bases and 5 bases respectively, with 17 bases between them. Germline V gene data show CDR1 as SGHVS and CDR2 as FQNEAQ. This CDR3 contains 17 residues. The CDR3 bases are TGTGCCAGCAGCTTAGCAACAGGGCATAAGGGGGATCAGCCCCAGCATTTT. The encoded protein is CASSLATGHKGDQPQHF.

This clonotype was seen a handful of times. CDR3 DNA: TGTGCCAGCAGCCCACTTCACAAAGGGGAAGCTTTCTTT. Protein sequence: CASSPLHKGEAFF. This chain connects TRBV7-3 to TRBJ1-1; D is uncertain. The length of the CDR3 is 13 residues. V was trimmed by 5 bases and J by 8 bases, leaving 15 bases between them. The germline CDR1 and CDR2 sequences are SGHTA and FQGTGA.

The rearrangement links TRBV9 to TRBJ2-1; D may correspond to TRBD1 or TRBD2 (5 bases each). There are 12 residues in the CDR3. In germline, CDR1 is SGDLS, CDR2 YYNGEE. V was shortened by 0 bases and J by 8 bases, with 6 bases between the two germline ends. The CDR3 protein is CASSVGGDEQFF. CDR3 nucleotides: TGTGCCAGCAGCGTAGGAGGGGATGAGCAGTTCTTC.

This clonotype was observed a handful of times. The chain is built from TRBV7-3 and TRBJ2-5; TRBD1 agrees at 8 bases. The germline V gene has CDR1 SGHTA and CDR2 FQGTGA. The CDR3 loop spans 16 amino acids. V lost 0 bases and J lost 1; bases outside the gene matches: 4. The CDR3 sequence is CASSLTRTGSQETQYF. The CDR3 bases are TGTGCCAGCAGCTTAACCAGGACAGGGAGCCAAGAGACCCAGTACTTC. The whole variable domain, filled in from reference TRBV7-3 and TRBJ2-5, reads GAGVSQTPSNKVTEKGKYVELRCDPISGHTALYWYRQSLGQGPEFLIYFQGTGAADDSGLPNDRFFAVRPEGSVSTLKIQRTERGDSAVYLCASSLTRTGSQETQYFGPGTRLLVL.

V is TRBV6-5 and J is TRBJ2-2, with 7 bases identical to TRBD1. CDR1 and CDR2 from the germline V gene are MNHEY and SVGAGI. After removal of 6 bases from V and 0 bases from J, the junction contained 19 bases not matched to a gene. This CDR3 is built from 20 residues. The CDR3 DNA follows: TGTGCCAGCAGATCACCCTACACCGGACAGGAGCAACCGAACACCGGGGAGCTGTTTTTT. Translation: CASRSPYTGQEQPNTGELFF.

This clonotype was seen more than once but under ten times. J is TRBJ1-1 and V is TRBV12-3 or TRBV12-4; unclear D gene. The CDR3 extends over 15 amino acids. The V and J ends lost 6 bases and 3 bases respectively, with 17 bases between them. CDR3 nucleotide sequence: TGTGCCAGCAGCCATAAGGCCTCCGGGTACACTGAAGCTTTCTTT. Its translation is CASSHKASGYTEAFF.

The chain links TRBV7-6 to TRBJ1-4; D is unresolved. V lost 1 base, J lost 8 bases, and 11 bases lay in between. Germline V lookup: CDR1 SGHVS, CDR2 FNYEAQ. The CDR3 runs 14 residues. The CDR3 here is CASSLDPGQEKLFF. As DNA, the CDR3 is TGTGCCAGCAGCTTAGATCCCGGGCAGGAAAAACTGTTTTTT.

The chain combines TRBV7-6 with TRBJ2-5; D not resolved. CDR3 length equals 15 residues. The germline gives CDR1 SGHVS, CDR2 FNYEAQ. The V end was cut by 0 bases, the J end by 2 bases, with 10 bases between. The CDR3 loop reads CASSLALGRQETQYF. CDR3 bases: TGTGCCAGCAGCTTAGCGCTAGGAAGGCAAGAGACCCAGTACTTC.

This clonotype was recorded a few times. V is TRBV6-2 or TRBV6-3 and J is TRBJ2-5; the match to TRBD1 covers 9 bases. The junction had 9 bases not matched to a gene; V was cut back by 6 bases and J by 4 bases. The CDR3 totals 15 residues. Germline V CDR1 and CDR2: MNHEY, SVGEGT. DNA for the CDR3: TGTGCCAGCAGCCTCCGGGACAGGGAAGGAGAGACCCAGTACTTC. Amino acid sequence: CASSLRDREGETQYF.

This clonotype turned up a few times. V and J are TRBV6-6 and TRBJ2-7; D ambiguous. Deletions cut 5 bases from V and 3 bases from J, with 14 bases between. The CDR3 has 14 amino acids. CDR1 and CDR2 from the germline V gene are MNHNY and SVGAGI (reference sequence). DNA of the CDR3: TGTGCCAGCAGTGCCCAGAGATCGATCTACGAGCAGTACTTC. This encodes CASSAQRSIYEQYF.

This clonotype has at least ten counts. V is TRBV4-1 and J is TRBJ2-5; possibly TRBD2 for D (6 bases). Germline assignment: CDR1 MGHRA and CDR2 YSYEKL. V lost 1 base, J lost 9 bases, and 21 bases lay in between. This CDR3 spans 16 amino acids. CDR3 region: CASSQGTTGDRDSQYF. For the CDR3, the DNA is TGCGCCAGCAGCCAAGGGACAACGGGGGATCGGGATTCCCAGTACTTC.

This clonotype has more than one count but fewer than ten. The V gene is TRBV12-3 or TRBV12-4, the J gene TRBJ1-1; the D is unclear. The CDR3 loop spans 11 amino acids. Trimming pared 3 bases from V and 8 bases from J, leaving 7 bases between. The chain's CDR3 is CASSFLGEAFF. The CDR3 coding sequence is TGTGCCAGCAGTTTTCTAGGGGAAGCTTTCTTT.

This clonotype was seen a handful of times. In DNA, the CDR3 is TGCAGTGCTAGAGATCCGGGCGGGGGTCCGCTGACCCAGTACTTC. Encoded protein: CSARDPGGGPLTQYF. The chain is built from TRBV20-1 and TRBJ2-5, with 7 bases aligning to TRBD2. The germline V gene encodes CDR1 DFQATT and CDR2 SNEGSKA (reference sequence). V gave up 0 bases and J gave up 7 bases; unmatched junction bases: 11. The CDR3 sequence is 15 residues long.

This clonotype was detected only a few times. The chain employs TRBV6-2 or TRBV6-3 and TRBJ2-7; weak D call: TRBD1 (5 bases). Germline CDR1 is MNHEY and CDR2 is SVGEGT. This CDR3 is built from 14 residues. V lost 5 bases to trimming and J lost 2 bases, with 13 bases between them. The CDR3 sequence: CASSPLTVTYEQYF. The CDR3 nucleotides are TGTGCCAGCAGTCCCCTGACAGTCACCTACGAGCAGTACTTC.

The chain recombines TRBV6-8 with TRBJ2-2, with TRBD1 matching 7 bases. Germline CDR1 is MNHGY and CDR2 is SAAAGT. This CDR3 region has 13 residues. After removal of 11 bases from V and 5 bases from J, the junction contained 8 bases not matched to a gene. The CDR3 spells CALSGTETGELFF. As DNA, the CDR3 is TGTGCCCTCTCCGGGACAGAAACCGGGGAGCTGTTTTTT.